Listed below are T cell receptor beta chains from one sample, sequenced in a study of T cell responses to AZD1222 COVID-19 vaccine. This table comes from immunoSEQ multiplex PCR, and its TCRdb copy is limited to in-frame clones, with some not included. The data show 150,000 or so clones, about 89% seen once. The sequenced sample was peripheral blood, obtained on day 0 of AZD1222 vaccination. These receptors were collected from an adult in good health. CDR3s include the opening cysteine and the closing phenylalanine or tryptophan. D genes are given only for firm matches. Clone size is given for some rows only: seen once, a few or many times, or a class if the clone is expanded.

abundance	v_gene	d_gene	j_gene	CDR3aa	CDR3nt
.	TRBV19	.	TRBJ2-1	CASRRAELNEQFF	TGTGCCAGTAGAAGGGCGGAACTGAATGAGCAGTTCTTC
.	TRBV18	TRBD2	TRBJ2-7	CASSPVGVAGGRSYEQYF	TGTGCCAGCTCACCTGTAGGAGTAGCGGGAGGACGCTCCTACGAGCAGTACTTC
.	TRBV4-1	.	TRBJ1-6	CASSQGGTAYNSPLHF	TGCGCCAGCAGCCAAGGGGGGACGGCCTATAATTCACCCCTCCACTTT
.	TRBV4-1	.	TRBJ2-1	CASSTRSNNEQFF	TGCGCCAGCAGCACGCGATCCAACAATGAGCAGTTCTTC
.	TRBV19	TRBD1	TRBJ1-2	CASSQDRGLYGYTF	TGTGCCAGTAGTCAGGACAGGGGGCTGTATGGCTACACCTTC
.	TRBV28	TRBD2	TRBJ2-1	CASSLTAGDYNEQFF	TGTGCCAGCAGTTTAACAGCGGGGGACTACAATGAGCAGTTCTTC
once	TRBV13	.	TRBJ2-1	CASNHAGHNEQFF	TGTGCCAGCAATCATGCAGGGCACAATGAGCAGTTCTTC
.	TRBV5-5	.	TRBJ1-1	CASSLTGLDRGEAFF	TGTGCCAGCAGCTTGACAGGGTTGGATCGGGGTGAAGCTTTCTTT
.	TRBV24-1	.	TRBJ2-3	CATLRESTDTQYF	TGTGCCACCCTGCGGGAAAGCACAGATACGCAGTATTTT
.	TRBV12-3/TRBV12-4	.	TRBJ1-2	CASSFGRGYGYTF	TGTGCCAGCAGTTTTGGGCGAGGGTATGGCTACACCTTC
.	TRBV4-3	.	TRBJ2-1	CASSPNKASYNEQFF	TGCGCCAGCAGCCCCAACAAAGCCTCCTACAATGAGCAGTTCTTC
.	TRBV6-2/TRBV6-3	TRBD1	TRBJ2-1	CASSVQPGQGIYEQFF	TGTGCCAGCAGTGTTCAACCGGGACAGGGGATCTATGAGCAGTTCTTC
.	TRBV5-4	.	TRBJ2-7	CASSSGAGRRNEQYF	TGTGCCAGCAGTTCGGGGGCAGGAAGGCGTAACGAGCAGTACTTC
.	TRBV12-5	.	TRBJ1-2	CASGLVPQAFPNYGYTF	TGTGCTAGTGGTTTGGTGCCACAAGCCTTCCCAAACTATGGCTACACCTTC
.	TRBV10-3	.	TRBJ2-1	CAISESTSEQFF	TGTGCCATCAGTGAGTCAACTAGTGAGCAGTTCTTC
once	TRBV30	.	TRBJ2-1	CAWSAGTSYRDEQFF	TGTGCCTGGAGTGCCGGGACATCTTATCGCGATGAGCAGTTCTTC
.	TRBV18	TRBD2	TRBJ2-3	CASSILAGGNTDTQYF	TGTGCCAGCTCAATCTTAGCGGGAGGGAACACAGATACGCAGTATTTT
.	TRBV28	.	TRBJ1-1	CATTGRFQAFF	TGTGCCACTACCGGACGGTTTCAAGCTTTCTTT
once	TRBV5-4	.	TRBJ2-3	CASSTRPREFKYF	TGTGCCAGCAGCACCCGACCCCGAGAGTTTAAGTATTTT
.	TRBV5-1	TRBD2	TRBJ2-1	CASSLVAGGPNNEQFF	TGCGCCAGCAGCCTAGTAGCGGGAGGCCCTAACAATGAGCAGTTCTTC
once	TRBV11-2	TRBD2	TRBJ2-5	CASSFSGGQETQYF	TGTGCCAGCAGCTTTAGCGGGGGGCAAGAGACCCAGTACTTC
.	TRBV6-5	.	TRBJ1-2	CASGSGHGYTF	TGTGCCAGCGGATCGGGGCATGGCTACACCTTC
.	TRBV6-1	.	TRBJ2-3	CASSEAGLTTDTQYF	TGTGCCAGCAGTGAAGCCGGACTCACCACAGATACGCAGTATTTT
once	TRBV15	.	TRBJ1-1	CATSRDEEEAFF	TGTGCCACCAGCAGAGATGAGGAGGAAGCTTTCTTT
.	TRBV7-7	TRBD1	TRBJ1-6	CASSVPHRGPSYNSPLHF	TGTGCTAGCAGCGTCCCGCACAGGGGGCCGTCCTATAATTCACCCCTCCACTTT
.	TRBV21-1	.	TRBJ1-2	CASSLPNGSYNYGYTF	TGTGCCAGCAGCCTCCCGAACGGGAGTTACAACTATGGCTACACCTTC
.	TRBV4-3	.	TRBJ1-4	CASSQALRVAVNEKLFF	TGCGCCAGCAGCCAAGCGCTCAGGGTGGCAGTTAATGAAAAACTGTTTTTT
few	TRBV7-9	.	TRBJ1-4	CASSSRGTNEKLFF	TGTGCCAGCAGCTCCCGTGGGACTAATGAAAAACTGTTTTTT
once	TRBV7-8	TRBD1	TRBJ2-1	CASSQTRQGGDNEQFF	TGTGCCAGCAGCCAGACCCGACAGGGGGGTGACAATGAGCAGTTCTTC
.	TRBV6-5	TRBD1	TRBJ1-3	CASSYARTGAGNTIYF	TGTGCCAGCAGTTACGCCCGGACAGGGGCCGGAAACACCATATATTTT
.	TRBV6-6	.	TRBJ1-2	CASSYSGGDYGYTF	TGTGCCAGCAGTTACTCGGGGGGCGACTATGGCTACACCTTC
once	TRBV7-3	TRBD2	TRBJ2-3	CASSFRSGGTDTQYF	TGTGCCAGCAGCTTTAGGAGCGGGGGCACAGATACGCAGTATTTT
.	TRBV2	.	TRBJ2-7	CASQRIYNEQYF	TGTGCCAGCCAAAGGATCTATAACGAGCAGTACTTC
.	TRBV4-1	.	TRBJ1-1	CASSQDAVRRGAFF	TGCGCCAGCAGCCAAGACGCCGTACGGCGGGGAGCTTTCTTT
.	TRBV9	.	TRBJ2-3	CASSVVSSSTDTQYF	TGTGCCAGCAGCGTAGTGTCCTCTAGCACAGATACGCAGTATTTT
.	TRBV5-1	TRBD2	TRBJ2-1	CASSSLAGGGDNEQFF	TGCGCCAGCAGCTCCTTAGCGGGAGGGGGGGACAATGAGCAGTTCTTC
.	TRBV28	.	TRBJ1-5	CASSLGRQPQHF	TGTGCCAGCAGTTTGGGGAGACAGCCCCAGCATTTT
.	TRBV12-3/TRBV12-4	.	TRBJ2-5	CASSPPGLETQYF	TGTGCCAGCAGCCCCCCAGGATTGGAGACCCAGTACTTC